This TCR beta chain was retrieved from a study of blood T cell repertoires in COVID-19. Study summary: Samples came from the United States, Italy and Spain, spanning acute and convalescent COVID-19. PBMCs, B-cell-depleted T cells, or T cells provided the cDNA or gDNA that made up the material.

The protocol was immunoSEQ multiplex PCR, while the TCRdb copy is restricted to in-frame clones and leaves out a portion. Of around 150,000 clones listed, approximately 80% are singletons. V was pared by 0 bases and J by 5 bases, with 16 bases between. The germline CDR1 and CDR2 sequences are MNHEY and SVGAGI. The CDR3 has 16 residues. The rearrangement joins TRBV6-5 to TRBJ2-5, with D tentatively TRBD1 (6 bases). The source is a human donor in a cohort sampled during active COVID-19. Sequenced sample: peripheral blood. In nucleotides, the CDR3 is TGTGCCAGCAGTTACTCGTACAGGGTGAAAGGGGAGACCCAGTACTTC. This gives the protein CASSYSYRVKGETQYF.